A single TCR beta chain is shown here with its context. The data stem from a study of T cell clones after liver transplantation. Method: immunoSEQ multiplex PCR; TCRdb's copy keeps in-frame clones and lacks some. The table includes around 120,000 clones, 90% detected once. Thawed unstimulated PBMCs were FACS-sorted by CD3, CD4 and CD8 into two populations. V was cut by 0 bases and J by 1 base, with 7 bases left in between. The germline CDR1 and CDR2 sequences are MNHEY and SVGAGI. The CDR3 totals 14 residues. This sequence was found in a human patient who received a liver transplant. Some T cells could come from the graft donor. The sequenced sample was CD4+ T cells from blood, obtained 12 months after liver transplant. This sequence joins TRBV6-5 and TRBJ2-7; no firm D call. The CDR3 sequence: CASSYSLQSYEQYF. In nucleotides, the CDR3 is TGTGCCAGCAGTTACTCACTACAGTCCTACGAGCAGTACTTC.